This TCR beta chain was documented in a study of blood T cell repertoires in COVID-19. Background on the study: Sources were T cells, B-cell-depleted T cells, or PBMCs; the material itself was cDNA or gDNA.

Categorization into cohorts depended on clinical history that participants reported. The protocol was immunoSEQ multiplex PCR, while the TCRdb copy is restricted to in-frame clones and leaves out a portion. The table includes about 210,000 clones, about four fifths detected once. V shed 2 bases and J 3 bases; nucleotides not matched to a gene: 5. The CDR3 has 15 residues. CDR1 and CDR2 (germline): SGHAT, FQNNGV. Sequenced: PBMCs or T cells enriched from blood (not recorded which). V is TRBV11-2 and J is TRBJ2-3; TRBD1 aligns across 7 bases. This clonotype was sampled from a woman between 45 and 65 years old with acute COVID-19. The CDR3 spells CASSLRPGGTDTQYF. CDR3 coding DNA: TGTGCCAGCAGCTTACGTCCAGGGGGAACAGATACGCAGTATTTT.